This T cell receptor (beta chain) is from a study of CD8+ T cells in alopecia areata. cDNA prepared by RNA extraction and subsequent reverse transcription served as the template for sequencing. The method was immunoSEQ multiplex PCR; TCRdb's version includes in-frame clones alone and lacks a portion of them. The sample carries over 95,000 clones, roughly three fifths recorded once. Treatment meaning: oral pan-JAK inhibitor, 5-10 mg twice daily. CD4+ and CD8+ T cells were sorted from PBMCs stained for CD3, CD4 and CD8. Study conclusions and caveats: Scalp clonality and expanded CD8+ clones among the top 100 fell significantly with tofacitinib.

V gave up 7 bases and J gave up 3 bases, with 19 bases separating them. This CDR3 comprises 15 residues. Germline values: CDR1 SGHNT, CDR2 YYREEE (reference sequence). This clone was seen a few times. No antigen is known for it. This clonotype was sampled from a human donor with alopecia areata. The material sequenced was CD4+ T cells sorted from blood, taken at week 24, from a patient treated with tofacitinib. The chain uses TRBV5-4 and TRBJ1-1; D possibly corresponds to TRBD1 (5 bases). The CDR3 region is CASAPPGASDTEAFF. CDR3 bases: TGTGCCAGCGCTCCGCCCGGGGCGTCGGACACTGAAGCTTTCTTT. The full variable domain, in which reference TRBV5-4 and TRBJ1-1 provide the parts outside the CDR3, is ETGVTQSPTHLIKTRGQQVTLRCSSQSGHNTVSWYQQALGQGPQFIFQYYREEENGRGNFPPRFSGLQFPNYSSELNVNALELDDSALYLCASAPPGASDTEAFFGQGTRLTVV.